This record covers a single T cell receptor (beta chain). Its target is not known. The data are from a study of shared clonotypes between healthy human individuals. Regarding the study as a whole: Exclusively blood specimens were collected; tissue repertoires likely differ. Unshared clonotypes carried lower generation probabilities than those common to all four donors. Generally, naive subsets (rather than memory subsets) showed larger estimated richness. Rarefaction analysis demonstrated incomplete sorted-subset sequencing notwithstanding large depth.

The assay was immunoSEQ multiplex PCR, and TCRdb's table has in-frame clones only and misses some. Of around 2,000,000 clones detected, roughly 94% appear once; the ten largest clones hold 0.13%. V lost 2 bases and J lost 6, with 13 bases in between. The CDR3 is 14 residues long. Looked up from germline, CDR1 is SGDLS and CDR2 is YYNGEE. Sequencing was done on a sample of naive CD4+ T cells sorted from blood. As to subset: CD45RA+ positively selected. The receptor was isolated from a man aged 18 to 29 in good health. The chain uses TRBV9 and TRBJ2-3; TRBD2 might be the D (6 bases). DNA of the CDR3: TGTGCCAGCAGCGTTGGGACTTTGGGGGATACGCAGTATTTT. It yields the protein CASSVGTLGDTQYF.